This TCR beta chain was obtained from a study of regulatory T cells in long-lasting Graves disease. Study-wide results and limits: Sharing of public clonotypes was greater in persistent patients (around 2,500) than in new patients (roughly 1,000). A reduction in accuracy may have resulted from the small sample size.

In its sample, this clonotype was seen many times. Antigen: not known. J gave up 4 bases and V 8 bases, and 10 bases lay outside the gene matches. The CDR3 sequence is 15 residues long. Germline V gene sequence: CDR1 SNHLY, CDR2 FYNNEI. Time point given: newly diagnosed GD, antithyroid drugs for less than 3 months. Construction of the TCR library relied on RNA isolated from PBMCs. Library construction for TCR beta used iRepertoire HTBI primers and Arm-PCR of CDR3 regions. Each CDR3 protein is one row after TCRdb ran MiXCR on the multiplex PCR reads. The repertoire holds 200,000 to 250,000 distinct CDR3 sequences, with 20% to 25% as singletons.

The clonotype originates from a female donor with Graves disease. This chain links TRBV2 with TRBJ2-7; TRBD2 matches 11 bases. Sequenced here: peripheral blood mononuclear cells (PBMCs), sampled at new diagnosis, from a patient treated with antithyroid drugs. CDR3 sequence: CASGATSGKRYEQYF. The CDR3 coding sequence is TGTGCCAGCGGTGCGACTAGCGGGAAAAGGTACGAGCAGTACTTC. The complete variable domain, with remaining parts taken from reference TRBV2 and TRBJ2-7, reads EPEVTQTPSHQVTQMGQEVILRCVPISNHLYFYWYRQILGQKVEFLVSFYNNEISEKSEIFDDQFSVERPDGSNFTLKIRSTKLEDSAMYFCASGATSGKRYEQYFGPGTRLTVT.